Listed below are T cell receptor beta chains from one sample, sequenced in a study of T cell repertoires in cytomegalovirus infection. TCRdb reanalysed the reads using MiXCR and keeps one entry per CDR3 protein. The table lists 180,000 or so distinct CDR3 sequences, about 17% of them singletons, with less than 25% in the top ten. The sample was CD8+ T cells from PBMCs. The receptors originated from a human donor in good health (CMV status not recorded). Some clones in this sample may be carry-over from other donors' samples. The CDR3 runs from the conserved cysteine through the conserved F or W.

cdr3_aa: CASSEGQGKDTQYF
j_call: TRBJ2-3
v_call: TRBV4-1

cdr3_aa: CSARDYRGAVRYGYTF
j_call: TRBJ1-2
v_call: TRBV20-1

cdr3_aa: CASSFWGVNTGELFF
j_call: TRBJ2-2
v_call: TRBV28

cdr3_aa: CAISESAWTVESGYTF
j_call: TRBJ1-2
v_call: TRBV10-3

cdr3_aa: CASSLRGLGGIYTGELFF
j_call: TRBJ2-2
v_call: TRBV7-2

cdr3_aa: CSARGSPVAENSPLHF
j_call: TRBJ1-6
v_call: TRBV20-1

cdr3_aa: CASSLYPPSVGNIQYF
j_call: TRBJ2-4
v_call: TRBV5-5

cdr3_aa: CATSRDRNERYGYTF
j_call: TRBJ1-2
v_call: TRBV15

cdr3_aa: CASGLHRGQSKEAFF
j_call: TRBJ1-1
v_call: TRBV12-5

cdr3_aa: CSAKQGAGTEAFF
j_call: TRBJ1-1
v_call: TRBV20-1

cdr3_aa: CASSSYGGQETQYF
j_call: TRBJ2-5
v_call: TRBV2

cdr3_aa: CASTDPTGSDQPQHF
j_call: TRBJ1-5
v_call: TRBV6-2/TRBV6-3

cdr3_aa: CASRYGPEQGHPNTGELFF
j_call: TRBJ2-2
v_call: TRBV7-2

cdr3_aa: CASRNRGFYEQYF
j_call: TRBJ2-7
v_call: TRBV27

cdr3_aa: CASSVPGTGTDTQYF
j_call: TRBJ2-3
v_call: TRBV9

cdr3_aa: CASSQGGGNEQYF
j_call: TRBJ2-7
v_call: TRBV4-3

cdr3_aa: CSARDALTADEAFF
j_call: TRBJ1-1
v_call: TRBV20-1

cdr3_aa: CSVEAGGRNTEAFF
j_call: TRBJ1-1
v_call: TRBV29-1

cdr3_aa: CASSPGLAGKDEQFF
j_call: TRBJ2-1
v_call: TRBV7-8

cdr3_aa: CASKGGGGGLSGANVLTF
j_call: TRBJ2-6
v_call: TRBV6-2/TRBV6-3

cdr3_aa: CSARPMHSSPGNTIYF
j_call: TRBJ1-3
v_call: TRBV20-1

cdr3_aa: CASTPSGSSSYNEQFF
j_call: TRBJ2-1
v_call: TRBV11-2

cdr3_aa: CASRLDNTYEQYF
j_call: TRBJ2-7
v_call: TRBV6-2/TRBV6-3

cdr3_aa: CASSFPTGYHNEQFF
j_call: TRBJ2-1
v_call: TRBV7-6

cdr3_aa: CSARGIWEGQIWRGDYNEQFF
j_call: TRBJ2-1
v_call: TRBV20-1

cdr3_aa: CASSPGQINYGYTF
j_call: TRBJ1-2
v_call: TRBV7-9

cdr3_aa: CASSLTQGVETQYF
j_call: TRBJ2-5
v_call: TRBV7-8

cdr3_aa: CASSLAGTQNEQFF
j_call: TRBJ2-1
v_call: TRBV4-3

cdr3_aa: CASRLGRSTGGFQPQHF
j_call: TRBJ1-5
v_call: TRBV28

cdr3_aa: CASSPQGTGAVHYGYTF
j_call: TRBJ1-2
v_call: TRBV7-2

cdr3_aa: CASSLWRDTEAFF
j_call: TRBJ1-1
v_call: TRBV7-8

cdr3_aa: CASRQGGTNTEAFF
j_call: TRBJ1-1
v_call: TRBV7-2

cdr3_aa: CASTPNMNTGELFF
j_call: TRBJ2-2
v_call: TRBV12-3/TRBV12-4

cdr3_aa: CASSSFDRVGDTQYF
j_call: TRBJ2-3
v_call: TRBV6-5

cdr3_aa: CASSTYRGYEQYF
j_call: TRBJ2-7
v_call: TRBV2

cdr3_aa: CASSHIPGEGYYEQYF
j_call: TRBJ2-7
v_call: TRBV7-2

cdr3_aa: CASGLGDSYQPQHF
j_call: TRBJ1-5
v_call: TRBV12-5

cdr3_aa: CASSTGISSTDTQYF
j_call: TRBJ2-3
v_call: TRBV7-7

cdr3_aa: CASEQTGWNTEAFF
j_call: TRBJ1-1
v_call: TRBV5-6

cdr3_aa: CASSLLAWVADTQYF
j_call: TRBJ2-3
v_call: TRBV7-2

cdr3_aa: CASSLDVGNEKLFF
j_call: TRBJ1-4
v_call: TRBV28

cdr3_aa: CASAETGTVLYEQYF
j_call: TRBJ2-7
v_call: TRBV5-1

cdr3_aa: CSASFITEAFF
j_call: TRBJ1-1
v_call: TRBV20-1

cdr3_aa: CASSQEAGGSSYNEQFF
j_call: TRBJ2-1
v_call: TRBV4-3

cdr3_aa: CASSLARLPLGDEQYF
j_call: TRBJ2-7
v_call: TRBV7-2

cdr3_aa: CASSSGQQNTEAFF
j_call: TRBJ1-1
v_call: TRBV7-6

cdr3_aa: CASSLAVGGNQPQHF
j_call: TRBJ1-5
v_call: TRBV7-8

cdr3_aa: CASSYYGRGKDGYTF
j_call: TRBJ1-2
v_call: TRBV6-2/TRBV6-3

cdr3_aa: CASSSLAGAPSEQFF
j_call: TRBJ2-1
v_call: TRBV7-2

cdr3_aa: CAISGDRANYGYTF
j_call: TRBJ1-2
v_call: TRBV10-3